The 14 T cell receptor beta chains below all came from one sample that was sequenced in a study of beta chain features in type 1 diabetes. Findings of the study overall: Among all four CD4+ subsets, Type 1 diabetes patients had TCRB CDR3s that were moderately but significantly shorter.

These TCRs' antigens remain unknown. Reverse transcription of all isolated RNA meant that expressed TCRB transcripts were sequenced. Clones were read by immunoSEQ multiplex PCR, and TCRdb kept only the in-frame ones, dropping some. This sample yields a few hundred thousand clones, of which 20% to 25% are seen a single time; 0.012% belongs to the top ten. The sample taken for sequencing was naive CD4+ T cells from blood. Every receptor here comes from a woman aged 25 to 39 with type 1 diabetes.

The chain couples TRBV25-1 to TRBJ2-7; 9 positions match TRBD1. Trimming cost V 6 bases and J 3 bases; bases outside gene matches: 3. Per germline, CDR1 MGHDK and CDR2 SYGVNS. The CDR3 loop spans 13 amino acids. For the CDR3, the DNA is TGTGCCAGCAGGACAGGGGGACTCTACGAGCAGTACTTC. Amino acids: CASRTGGLYEQYF.

V usage is TRBV5-6 and J usage is TRBJ2-7, with D perhaps matching TRBD2 (5 bases). Germline CDR1 SGHDT, CDR2 YYEEEE. Deletions cut 0 bases from V and 3 bases from J, with 13 bases between. This CDR3 has 15 residues. CDR3 DNA sequence: TGTGCCAGCAGCTTGGGGAGGAACCCAGACTACGAGCAGTACTTC. Translation: CASSLGRNPDYEQYF.

This chain joins TRBV7-3 and TRBJ2-1; D call uncertain. The V gene lost 5 bases and the J gene lost 0 bases, with 11 bases spanning the gap. Germline assignment: CDR1 SGHTA and CDR2 FQGTGA. The CDR3 is 15 residues long. The CDR3 nucleotides are TGTGCCAGCAGCCCCCTACGGAGCTCCTACAATGAGCAGTTCTTC. Protein sequence: CASSPLRSSYNEQFF.

The chain couples TRBV5-4 to TRBJ2-7; 10 nucleotides agree with TRBD2. V gave up 3 bases and J gave up 7 bases; unmatched junction bases: 13. CDR1 SGHNT and CDR2 YYREEE come from the germline V gene (reference sequence). The CDR3 covers 16 residues. CDR3 coding DNA: TGTGCCAGCAGCTCGAGGGCTAGCGGGAGTCTGGAAGAGCAGTACTTC. It is translated as CASSSRASGSLEEQYF.

This clone occurred a few times. The V gene is TRBV29-1, the J gene TRBJ1-2, with TRBD1 matching 10 bases. V lost 3 bases and J lost 6; bases outside the gene matches: 7. The CDR3 runs 14 residues. Germline-derived CDR1 and CDR2 are SQVTM and ANQGSEA. The CDR3 DNA follows: TGCAGCGTTGACGAAGCCGGGACAGGGGATGGCTACACCTTC. It is translated as CSVDEAGTGDGYTF.

V and J are TRBV5-1 and TRBJ2-1; perhaps TRBD1 as D (5 bases). Between the trimmed V and J ends, which lost 0 bases and 7 bases, there was a span of 8 bases. Per the germline V gene, CDR1 is SGHRS and CDR2 is YFSETQ. This CDR3 region has 13 residues. The CDR3 sequence: CASSLDRMNEQFF. The DNA of the CDR3 is TGCGCCAGCAGCTTGGACAGGATGAATGAGCAGTTCTTC.

The sample holds a few counts of this clone. V usage is TRBV6-5 and J usage is TRBJ2-5, with D perhaps matching TRBD2 (5 bases). Looked up from germline, CDR1 is MNHEY and CDR2 is SVGAGI. The CDR3 is 15 amino acids. Trimming cost V 5 bases and J 2 bases, with 15 bases left between them. In DNA, the CDR3 is TGTGCCAGCAGTGCGAGAGGGCCTTGGCAAGAGACCCAGTACTTC. Translating gives CASSARGPWQETQYF.

This clone was seen only a few times. This chain uses TRBV7-3 with TRBJ2-5, with D unclear. In germline, CDR1 is SGHTA, CDR2 FQGTGA. The CDR3 loop spans 13 amino acids. V was clipped by 8 bases and J by 0 bases, with 10 bases between them. CDR3: CASGRSYQETQYF. CDR3 coding DNA: TGTGCCAGCGGTAGATCGTACCAAGAGACCCAGTACTTC.

The chain uses TRBV7-2 and TRBJ2-1, with 7 bases matching TRBD1. Germline V gene lookup returns CDR1 SGHTA and CDR2 FQGNSA. V was clipped by 8 bases and J by 7 bases; unmatched bases: 11. This CDR3 is built from 14 residues. DNA of the CDR3: TGTGCCAGCGATGGGGGACAGACAAGGAATGAGCAGTTCTTC. This translates into CASDGGQTRNEQFF.

This clone was recorded a few times. The V and J genes are TRBV4-1 and TRBJ2-6, with a possible D match to TRBD1 (6 bases). The CDR3 extends over 18 amino acids. V was clipped by 1 base and J by 4 bases, with 17 bases between them. Germline-derived CDR1 and CDR2 are MGHRA and YSYEKL. The CDR3 loop is CASSQGRQGPRGANVLTF. The CDR3 nucleotides read TGCGCCAGCAGCCAAGGGCGGCAGGGGCCTAGGGGGGCCAACGTCCTGACTTTC.

The rearrangement links TRBV29-1 to TRBJ1-1; TRBD1 matches at 9 bases. Looked up from germline, CDR1 is SQVTM and CDR2 is ANQGSEA. The CDR3 has 15 residues. With 6 bases clipped from V and 5 bases from J, the junction kept 13 bases outside the gene matches. CDR3 sequence (DNA): TGCAGCGTGTATACGCCCGGGACAGGGAAGACTGAAGCTTTCTTT. This codes for CSVYTPGTGKTEAFF.

The chain carries TRBV30 and TRBJ1-1, with a tentative D call TRBD1 (5 bases). With 0 bases removed from V and 3 bases from J, the gap between germline ends came to 8 bases. There are 13 residues in the CDR3. Germline assignment: CDR1 GTSNPN and CDR2 SVGIG (reference sequence). CDR3 region: CAWSVTGDTEAFF. The CDR3 nucleotides are TGTGCCTGGAGTGTAACGGGGGACACTGAAGCTTTCTTT.

CDR3 DNA sequence: TGTGCCAGCGCACCGGGGGGGACTAGTTCCTACAATGAGCAGTTCTTC. Translation: CASAPGGTSSYNEQFF. The rearrangement joins TRBV9 to TRBJ2-1; 8 positions agree with TRBD2. The trim removed 7 bases at V and 1 base at J, leaving 10 bases unmatched. Germline CDR1 SGDLS, CDR2 YYNGEE. The CDR3 covers 16 residues.

The gene calls are TRBV15 and TRBJ1-2; a weak D match, TRBD1 (6 bases). The CDR3 runs to 13 residues. The germline V gene encodes CDR1 LNHNV and CDR2 YYDKDF (reference sequence). Trimming left V 5 bases short and J 8 bases short, with 15 bases between. The CDR3 reads CATSLGGLTGYTF. CDR3 bases: TGTGCCACCAGCCTCGGGGGGCTGACGGGCTACACCTTC.